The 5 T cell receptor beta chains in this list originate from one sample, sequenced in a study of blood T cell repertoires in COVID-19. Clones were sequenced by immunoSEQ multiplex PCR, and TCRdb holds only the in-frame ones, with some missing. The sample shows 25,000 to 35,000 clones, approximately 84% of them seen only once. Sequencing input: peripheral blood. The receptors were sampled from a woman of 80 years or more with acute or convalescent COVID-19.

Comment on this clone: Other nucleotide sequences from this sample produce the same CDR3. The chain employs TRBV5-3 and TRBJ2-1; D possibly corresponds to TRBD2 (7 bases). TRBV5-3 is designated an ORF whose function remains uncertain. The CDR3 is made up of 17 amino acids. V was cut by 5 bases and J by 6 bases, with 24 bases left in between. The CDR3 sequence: CARRGKAEGEGRNEQFF. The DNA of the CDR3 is TGTGCCAGAAGAGGGAAAGCCGAGGGGGAGGGCCGCAATGAGCAGTTCTTC.

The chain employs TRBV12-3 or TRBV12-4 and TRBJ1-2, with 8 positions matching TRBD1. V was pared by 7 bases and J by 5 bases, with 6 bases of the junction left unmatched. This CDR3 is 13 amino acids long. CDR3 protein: CASTRGQVYGYTF. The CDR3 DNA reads TGTGCCAGCACCCGGGGACAGGTATATGGCTACACCTTC.

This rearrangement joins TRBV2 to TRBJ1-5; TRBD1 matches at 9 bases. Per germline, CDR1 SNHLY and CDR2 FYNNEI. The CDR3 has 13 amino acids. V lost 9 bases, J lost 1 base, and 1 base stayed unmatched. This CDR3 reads CASGQGSNQPQHF. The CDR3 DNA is TGTGCCAGTGGACAGGGGAGCAATCAGCCCCAGCATTTT.

The CDR3 bases are TGTGCCAGCGGACGGACAGGGGGCGTCACAGATACGCAGTATTTT. Translating gives CASGRTGGVTDTQYF. This sequence joins TRBV6-6 and TRBJ2-3; 11 nucleotides agree with TRBD1. The CDR3 is 15 amino acids. Germline V lookup: CDR1 MNHNY, CDR2 SVGAGI (reference sequence). The V segment lost 8 bases and the J segment 2 bases; nucleotides outside the gene matches: 6.

The CDR3 nucleotides are TGTGCCACCAGGGGGTGGAGGACCGGGGAGCTGTTTTTT. Its protein product is CATRGWRTGELFF. The chain joins TRBV24-1 to TRBJ2-2; tentative D call: TRBD2 (5 bases). This CDR3 is built from 13 residues. The V end was cut by 7 bases, the J end by 5 bases, with 10 bases between. The germline gives CDR1 KGHDR, CDR2 SFDVKD.